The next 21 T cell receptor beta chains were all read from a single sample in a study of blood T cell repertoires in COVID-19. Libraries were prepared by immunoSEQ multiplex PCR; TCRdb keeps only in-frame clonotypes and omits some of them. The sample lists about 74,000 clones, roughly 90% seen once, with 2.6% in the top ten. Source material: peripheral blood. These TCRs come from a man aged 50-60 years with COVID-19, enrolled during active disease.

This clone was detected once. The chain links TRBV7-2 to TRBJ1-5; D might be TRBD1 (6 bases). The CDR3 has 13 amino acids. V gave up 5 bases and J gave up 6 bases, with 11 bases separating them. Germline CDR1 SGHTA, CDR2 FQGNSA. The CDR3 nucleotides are TGTGCCAGCAGCACAGGGTGGTCTCAGCCCCAGCATTTT. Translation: CASSTGWSQPQHF.

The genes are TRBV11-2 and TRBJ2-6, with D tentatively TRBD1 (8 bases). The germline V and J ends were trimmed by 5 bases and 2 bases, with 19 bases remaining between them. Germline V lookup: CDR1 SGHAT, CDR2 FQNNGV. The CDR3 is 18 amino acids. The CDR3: CASSPRGQGATGANVLTF. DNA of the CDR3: TGTGCCAGCAGCCCGCGGGGGCAGGGGGCGACTGGGGCCAACGTCCTGACTTTC.

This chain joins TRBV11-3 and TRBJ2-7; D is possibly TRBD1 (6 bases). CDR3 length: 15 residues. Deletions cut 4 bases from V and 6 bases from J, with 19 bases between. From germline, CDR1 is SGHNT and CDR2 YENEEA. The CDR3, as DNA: TGTGCCAGCAGCTCGCCCTCCCACAGGGTCGGCGAGCAGTACTTC. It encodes CASSSPSHRVGEQYF.

This CDR3 is CASGSGLGQVYGYTF. The CDR3 coding sequence is TGTGCCAGCGGAAGCGGGCTGGGACAGGTATATGGCTACACCTTC. V is TRBV6-5 and J is TRBJ1-2; 8 positions match TRBD1. This CDR3 spans 15 amino acids. With 8 bases clipped from V and 5 bases from J, the junction kept 13 bases outside the gene matches. Germline values: CDR1 MNHEY, CDR2 SVGAGI.

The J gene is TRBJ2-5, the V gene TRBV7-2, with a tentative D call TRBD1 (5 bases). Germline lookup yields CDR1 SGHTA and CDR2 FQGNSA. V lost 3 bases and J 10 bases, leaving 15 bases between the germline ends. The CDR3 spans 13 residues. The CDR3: CASSLEPWGGQYF. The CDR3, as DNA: TGTGCCAGCAGCTTGGAGCCGTGGGGCGGCCAGTACTTC.

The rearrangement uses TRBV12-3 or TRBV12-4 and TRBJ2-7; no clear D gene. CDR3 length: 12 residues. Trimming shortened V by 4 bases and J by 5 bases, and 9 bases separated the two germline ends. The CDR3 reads CASSWARNEQYF. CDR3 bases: TGTGCCAGCAGTTGGGCCCGAAACGAGCAGTACTTC.

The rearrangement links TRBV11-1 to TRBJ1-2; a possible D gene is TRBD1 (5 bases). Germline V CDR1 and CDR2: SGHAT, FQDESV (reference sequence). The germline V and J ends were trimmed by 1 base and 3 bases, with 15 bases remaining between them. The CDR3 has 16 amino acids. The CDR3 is CASSLGPTGAYYGYTF. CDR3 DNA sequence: TGTGCCAGCAGCTTAGGCCCAACAGGAGCCTACTATGGCTACACCTTC.

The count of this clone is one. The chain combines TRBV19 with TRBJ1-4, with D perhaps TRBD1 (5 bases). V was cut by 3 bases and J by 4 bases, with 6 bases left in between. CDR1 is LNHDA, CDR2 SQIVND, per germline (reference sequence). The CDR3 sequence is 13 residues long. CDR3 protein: CASSIQGNEKLFF. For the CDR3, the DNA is TGTGCCAGTAGTATCCAGGGTAATGAAAAACTGTTTTTT.

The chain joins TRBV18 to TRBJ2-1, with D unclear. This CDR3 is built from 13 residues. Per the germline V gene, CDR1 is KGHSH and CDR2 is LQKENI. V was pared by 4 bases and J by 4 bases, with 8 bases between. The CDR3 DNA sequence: TGTGCCAGCTCACTGATAGAGTACAATGAGCAGTTCTTC. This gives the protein CASSLIEYNEQFF.

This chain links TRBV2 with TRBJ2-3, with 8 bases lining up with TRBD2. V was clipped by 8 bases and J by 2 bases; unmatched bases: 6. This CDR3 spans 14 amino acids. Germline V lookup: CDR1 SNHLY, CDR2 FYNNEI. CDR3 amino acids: CASCTSGHTDTQYF. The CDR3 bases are TGTGCCAGCTGTACTAGCGGCCACACAGATACGCAGTATTTT. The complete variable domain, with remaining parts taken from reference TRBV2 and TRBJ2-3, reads EPEVTQTPSHQVTQMGQEVILRCVPISNHLYFYWYRQILGQKVEFLVSFYNNEISEKSEIFDDQFSVERPDGSNFTLKIRSTKLEDSAMYFCASCTSGHTDTQYFGPGTRLTVL.

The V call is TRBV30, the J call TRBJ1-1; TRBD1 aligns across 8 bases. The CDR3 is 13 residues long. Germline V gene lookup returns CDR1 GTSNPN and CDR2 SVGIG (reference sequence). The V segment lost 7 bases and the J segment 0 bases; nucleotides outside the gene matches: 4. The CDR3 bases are TGTGCCTCCCAGGACAGGGTGAACACTGAAGCTTTCTTT. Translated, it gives CASQDRVNTEAFF.

The CDR3 bases are TGTGCCAGCAGATCCCGGGATGAGCAGTTCTTC. As protein: CASRSRDEQFF. The chain is built from TRBV6-5 and TRBJ2-1; D call uncertain. The ends were cut back, 6 bases at V and 8 bases at J, with 8 bases in the middle. CDR1 is MNHEY, CDR2 SVGAGI, per germline. The CDR3 is made up of 11 amino acids.

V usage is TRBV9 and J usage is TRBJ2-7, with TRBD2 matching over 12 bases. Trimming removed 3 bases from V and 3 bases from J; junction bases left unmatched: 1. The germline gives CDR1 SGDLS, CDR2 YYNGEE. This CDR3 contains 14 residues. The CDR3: CASSAGLAGYEQYF. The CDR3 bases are TGTGCCAGCAGCGCGGGACTAGCGGGCTACGAGCAGTACTTC. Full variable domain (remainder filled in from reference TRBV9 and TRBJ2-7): DSGVTQTPKHLITATGQRVTLRCSPRSGDLSVYWYQQSLDQGLQFLIQYYNGEERAKGNILERFSAQQFPDLHSELNLSSLELGDSALYFCASSAGLAGYEQYFGPGTRLTVT.

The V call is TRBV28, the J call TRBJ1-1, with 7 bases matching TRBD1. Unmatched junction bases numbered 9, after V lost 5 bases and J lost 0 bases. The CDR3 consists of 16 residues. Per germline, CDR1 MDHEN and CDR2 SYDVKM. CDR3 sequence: CASSPAGGGMNTEAFF. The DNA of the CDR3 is TGTGCCAGCAGTCCGGCGGGAGGGGGCATGAACACTGAAGCTTTCTTT. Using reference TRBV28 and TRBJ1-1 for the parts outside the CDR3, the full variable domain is DVKVTQSSRYLVKRTGEKVFLECVQDMDHENMFWYRQDPGLGLRLIYFSYDVKMKEKGDIPEGYSVSREKKERFSLILESASTNQTSMYLCASSPAGGGMNTEAFFGQGTRLTVV.

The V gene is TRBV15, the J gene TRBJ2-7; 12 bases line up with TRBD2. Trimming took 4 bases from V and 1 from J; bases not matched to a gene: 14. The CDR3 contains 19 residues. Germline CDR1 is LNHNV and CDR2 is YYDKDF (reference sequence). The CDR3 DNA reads TGTGCCACCAGCATTTCGACTAGCGGGGGCGCAGCCACATCCTACGAGCAGTACTTC. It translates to CATSISTSGGAATSYEQYF.

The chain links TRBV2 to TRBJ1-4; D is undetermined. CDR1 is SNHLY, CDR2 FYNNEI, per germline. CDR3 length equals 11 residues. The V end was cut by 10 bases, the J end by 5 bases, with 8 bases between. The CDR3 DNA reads TGTGCCACACAGCCGAATGAAAAACTGTTTTTT. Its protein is CATQPNEKLFF.

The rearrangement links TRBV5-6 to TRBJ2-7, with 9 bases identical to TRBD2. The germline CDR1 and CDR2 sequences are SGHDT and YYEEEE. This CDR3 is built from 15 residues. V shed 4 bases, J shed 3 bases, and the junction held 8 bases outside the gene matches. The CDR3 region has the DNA TGTGCCAGCAGCGGACTAGCGCTAGCCCACTACGAGCAGTACTTC. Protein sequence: CASSGLALAHYEQYF.

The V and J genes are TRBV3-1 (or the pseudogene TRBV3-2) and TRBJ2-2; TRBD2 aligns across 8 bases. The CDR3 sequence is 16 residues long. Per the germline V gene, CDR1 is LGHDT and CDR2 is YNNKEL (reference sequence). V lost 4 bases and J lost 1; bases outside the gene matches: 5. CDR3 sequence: CASSLPTSENTGELFF. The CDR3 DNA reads TGTGCCAGCAGCCTCCCGACTAGCGAGAACACCGGGGAGCTGTTTTTT.

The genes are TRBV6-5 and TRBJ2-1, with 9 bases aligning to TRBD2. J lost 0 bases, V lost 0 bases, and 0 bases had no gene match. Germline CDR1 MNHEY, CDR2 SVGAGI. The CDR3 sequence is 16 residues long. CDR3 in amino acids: CASSYSTSGSYNEQFF. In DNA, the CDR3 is TGTGCCAGCAGTTACTCGACTAGCGGCTCCTACAATGAGCAGTTCTTC.

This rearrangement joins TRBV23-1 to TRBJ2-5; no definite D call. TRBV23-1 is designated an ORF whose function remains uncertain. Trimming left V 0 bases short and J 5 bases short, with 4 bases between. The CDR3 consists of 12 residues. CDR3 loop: CASSQSRETQYF. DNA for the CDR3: TGCGCCAGCAGTCAATCACGGGAGACCCAGTACTTC.

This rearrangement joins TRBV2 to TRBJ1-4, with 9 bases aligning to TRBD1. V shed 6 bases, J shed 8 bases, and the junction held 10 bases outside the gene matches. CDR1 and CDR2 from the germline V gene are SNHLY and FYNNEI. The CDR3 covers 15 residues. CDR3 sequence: CASSETGTGREKLFF. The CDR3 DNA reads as TGTGCCAGCAGCGAAACCGGGACAGGGCGGGAAAAACTGTTTTTT. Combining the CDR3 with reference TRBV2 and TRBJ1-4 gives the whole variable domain EPEVTQTPSHQVTQMGQEVILRCVPISNHLYFYWYRQILGQKVEFLVSFYNNEISEKSEIFDDQFSVERPDGSNFTLKIRSTKLEDSAMYFCASSETGTGREKLFFGSGTQLSVL.